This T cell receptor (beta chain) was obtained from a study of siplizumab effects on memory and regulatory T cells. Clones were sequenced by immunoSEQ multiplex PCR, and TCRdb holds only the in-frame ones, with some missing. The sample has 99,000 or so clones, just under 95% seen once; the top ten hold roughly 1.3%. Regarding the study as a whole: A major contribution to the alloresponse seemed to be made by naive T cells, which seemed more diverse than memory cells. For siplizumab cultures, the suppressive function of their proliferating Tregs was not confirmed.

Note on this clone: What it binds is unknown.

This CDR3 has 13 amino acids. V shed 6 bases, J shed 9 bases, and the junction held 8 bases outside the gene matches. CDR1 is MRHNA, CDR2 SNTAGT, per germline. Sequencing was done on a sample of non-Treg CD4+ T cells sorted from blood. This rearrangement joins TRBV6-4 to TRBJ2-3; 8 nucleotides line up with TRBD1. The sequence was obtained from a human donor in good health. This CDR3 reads CASSQETGVTQYF. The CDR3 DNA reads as TGTGCCAGCAGCCAAGAGACAGGGGTAACGCAGTATTTT.